A single sample gave rise to the 13 T cell receptor beta chains below, sequenced in a study of blood T cell repertoires in COVID-19. The table came from immunoSEQ multiplex PCR; TCRdb's copy has only in-frame clones and leaves some out. The sample shows 120,000 to 150,000 clones, more than 75% of them seen only once. The sample comprised peripheral blood. Receptors originate from a man aged 50 to 60 who had recovered from COVID-19.

This sequence joins TRBV6-5 and TRBJ1-2, with TRBD1 matching over 8 bases. CDR3 length equals 13 residues. V trimming: 4 bases; J trimming: 3 bases; junction bases outside the gene matches: 1. From germline, CDR1 is MNHEY and CDR2 SVGAGI. The CDR3 reads CASSLQGDYGYTF. In DNA, the CDR3 is TGTGCCAGCAGTTTACAGGGGGACTATGGCTACACCTTC.

The chain uses TRBV29-1 and TRBJ2-7; no firm D call. This CDR3 is built from 12 residues. V dropped 6 bases and J dropped 0 bases, with 9 bases sitting between them. Per germline, CDR1 SQVTM and CDR2 ANQGSEA. The DNA for the CDR3 is TGCAGCGTGGTACAGAGCTCCTACGAGCAGTACTTC. Protein sequence: CSVVQSSYEQYF.

The chain employs TRBV6-2 or TRBV6-3 and TRBJ2-2, with 12 bases aligning to TRBD1. J lost 6 bases, V lost 5 bases, and 7 bases had no gene match. Germline loops: CDR1 MNHEY, CDR2 SVGEGT. The CDR3 extends over 16 amino acids. The CDR3 region is CASSASGTGGPGELFF. DNA for the CDR3: TGTGCCAGCAGTGCGTCCGGGACAGGGGGCCCCGGGGAGCTGTTTTTT.

The chain employs TRBV5-1 and TRBJ2-3; 14 nucleotides agree with TRBD2. V trimming: 2 bases; J trimming: 4 bases; junction bases outside the gene matches: 3. From germline, CDR1 is SGHRS and CDR2 YFSETQ. CDR3 size: 16 residues. DNA of the CDR3: TGCGCCAGCAGCTTTGTGACTAGCGGGGGGGCAGATACGCAGTATTTT. It yields the protein CASSFVTSGGADTQYF.

This chain joins TRBV6-1 and TRBJ1-4, with 11 bases lining up with TRBD1. The CDR3 is 17 amino acids. V lost 4 bases and J lost 4; bases outside the gene matches: 8. CDR1 MNHNS and CDR2 SASEGT come from the germline V gene. For the CDR3, the DNA is TGTGCCAGCAGTGGCGGACAGGGGGCATCCTTTAATGAAAAACTGTTTTTT. Its translation: CASSGGQGASFNEKLFF.

The gene calls are TRBV6-2 or TRBV6-3 and TRBJ1-5, with D perhaps matching TRBD1 (5 bases). Trimming took 5 bases from V and 6 from J, leaving 14 bases between them. Germline values: CDR1 MNHEY, CDR2 SVGEGT. CDR3 length equals 14 residues. In DNA form, the CDR3 reads TGTGCCAGCAGTCCCCAGGGTTTGCGTCAGCCCCAGCATTTT. Residues: CASSPQGLRQPQHF.

The chain combines TRBV3-1 (or the pseudogene TRBV3-2) with TRBJ2-5; 8 bases fit TRBD2. The CDR3 totals 14 residues. CDR1 is LGHDT, CDR2 YNNKEL, per germline (reference sequence). V was clipped by 4 bases and J by 5 bases; unmatched bases: 6. The CDR3 DNA reads TGTGCCAGCAGCCCTGGACTAGCAGGGGAGACCCAGTACTTC. It codes for CASSPGLAGETQYF.

This clone was detected a few times. The chain uses TRBV21-1 and TRBJ2-7; TRBD2 is taken as the D call from the table, unchecked against the DNA. TRBV21-1 is described as a pseudogene. This CDR3 spans 15 amino acids. The CDR3 DNA sequence: TGTGCCAGCAGCAAATGTCTGGAGTCCTACTACGAGCAGTACTTC. Encoded protein: CASSKCLESYYEQYF.

This clone is a singleton in its sample. The CDR3 region has the DNA TGTGCCAGCGGACGACTAGCGGGCACAGATACGCAGTATTTT. Its translation: CASGRLAGTDTQYF. This sequence joins TRBV7-2 and TRBJ2-3; TRBD2 matches 9 bases. The trim removed 8 bases at V and 1 base at J, leaving 4 bases unmatched. CDR1 is SGHTA, CDR2 FQGNSA, per germline. The CDR3 is 14 residues long.

The chain carries TRBV12-3 or TRBV12-4 and TRBJ1-1, with D perhaps matching TRBD1 (6 bases). This CDR3 contains 13 residues. The germline V and J ends were trimmed by 1 base and 5 bases, with 8 bases remaining between them. CDR3 loop: CASSLDRDTEAFF. DNA of the CDR3: TGTGCCAGCAGTTTAGACAGGGATACTGAAGCTTTCTTT.

The genes are TRBV7-8 and TRBJ1-2, with 9 nucleotides matching TRBD1. The CDR3 loop spans 18 amino acids. The ends lost 5 bases at V and 7 bases at J; junction bases unmatched: 20. The V gene's germline CDR1 is SGHVS and CDR2 FQNEAQ. Written as DNA, the CDR3 is TGTGCCAGCAGCCCCCGGACAGGGGCTCCGTCGTCGGACGCTGGCTACACCTTC. Protein: CASSPRTGAPSSDAGYTF.

The chain couples TRBV2 to TRBJ1-1; the D is unclear. The CDR3 loop spans 11 amino acids. Germline V gene sequence: CDR1 SNHLY, CDR2 FYNNEI. Trimming stripped 4 bases from V and 3 bases from J, with 3 bases between. CDR3 bases: TGTGCCAGCAGTGCTGACACTGAAGCTTTCTTT. Protein product: CASSADTEAFF.

The genes are TRBV20-1 and TRBJ2-7; 9 bases match TRBD1. Germline V gene lookup returns CDR1 DFQATT and CDR2 SNEGSKA (reference sequence). This CDR3 has 11 residues. The CDR3 loop is CSGTGPYEQYF. CDR3 nucleotides: TGCAGCGGGACAGGGCCTTACGAGCAGTACTTC.